The rows below give T cell receptor beta chains drawn from one sample of a study of regulatory T cells in long-lasting Graves disease. TCRdb re-derived calls from the multiplex PCR reads in MiXCR, one entry per CDR3 protein. The table has fewer than 650,000 distinct CDR3 sequences, about 16% seen once. These same records also appear under a second study, on T cells in Graves' hyperthyroidism and ophthalmopathy.

Sequencing used peripheral blood mononuclear cells (PBMCs), obtained at new diagnosis, from a patient treated with antithyroid drugs. These receptors were taken from a man aged 18 to 29 with Graves disease. Both conserved end residues are trimmed from each CDR3. A D gene is named only where the DNA matches it firmly. The size entry is marked missing in some rows and otherwise reads once, few, many or a size class.

J gene | V gene | D gene | clone size | CDR3 protein
TRBJ1-5 | TRBV18 | TRBD1 | NA | ASSLLGQGENQPQH
TRBJ1-2 | TRBV6-2/TRBV6-3 | NA | NA | ASSEAGGARGYGYT
TRBJ2-5 | TRBV4-1 | TRBD1 | few | ASSQSTGGETQY
TRBJ2-2 | TRBV10-2 | TRBD2 | NA | ASKGSGRTGELF
TRBJ1-2 | TRBV6-1 | NA | many | ASSESRVNYGYT
TRBJ2-1 | TRBV19 | NA | NA | ASRETVFNEQF
TRBJ1-6 | TRBV7-9 | NA | few | ASSYTATNSPLH
TRBJ2-7 | TRBV12-3/TRBV12-4 | TRBD2 | NA | ASSFGGREDYKQY
TRBJ2-2 | TRBV19 | TRBD1 | many | ASSRDRANTGELF
TRBJ2-1 | TRBV7-3 | TRBD2 | many | ASSRTAGGSYNEQF
TRBJ2-1 | TRBV19 | NA | few | ATSRVTEIYNEQF
TRBJ1-1 | TRBV11-3 | NA | NA | ASSLVVSEAF
TRBJ2-5 | TRBV27 | NA | few | ASSLYDGPGETQY
TRBJ2-7 | TRBV20-1 | TRBD2 | NA | SAGTSERYEQY
TRBJ1-4 | TRBV7-3 | NA | NA | ASSAPTNEKLF
TRBJ2-5 | TRBV5-1 | NA | NA | ASSNLQQGGETQY
TRBJ1-2 | TRBV27 | TRBD1 | NA | ASSLSATYRGVDGYT
TRBJ1-3 | TRBV30 | TRBD1 | NA | AWNRGDSGNTIY
TRBJ2-7 | TRBV27 | NA | NA | ASSSMGYEQY
TRBJ1-1 | TRBV18 | NA | few | ASSPPFQGQNTEAF
TRBJ2-1 | TRBV5-1 | TRBD2 | many | ASSSEPAGAYNEQF
TRBJ2-3 | TRBV7-9 | TRBD2 | NA | ASHLAGADTQY
TRBJ2-3 | TRBV3-1 | NA | many | ASSLTAIDTQY
TRBJ2-7 | TRBV20-1 | NA | many | SARDSRSGEQY
TRBJ2-7 | TRBV10-3 | NA | NA | AISESQPKPYEQY
TRBJ1-2 | TRBV7-2 | NA | NA | ASSPGVPSYGYT
TRBJ2-7 | TRBV4-1 | NA | NA | ASSQASRSPYEQY
TRBJ2-6 | TRBV2 | NA | few | ASKASGANVLT
TRBJ2-7 | TRBV6-2/TRBV6-3 | NA | NA | ASSGSPPPPFEQY
TRBJ1-2 | TRBV20-1 | NA | NA | SARDGRGVVSGYT
TRBJ1-5 | TRBV2 | NA | few | ASRRTGTMDQPQH
TRBJ2-3 | TRBV5-1 | NA | many | ASSSSGTYTDTQY
TRBJ2-5 | TRBV18 | NA | many | ASSPGLKQETQY
TRBJ2-7 | TRBV10-3 | NA | many | AMGGTAREQY
TRBJ2-3 | TRBV5-1 | TRBD2 | NA | ASVPGLAGEWGSSTDTQY
TRBJ2-1 | TRBV18 | NA | many | ASSPSGGEQF
TRBJ2-7 | TRBV20-1 | NA | NA | SARRGDSGGYEQY
TRBJ2-2 | TRBV7-3 | NA | few | ASSLDPWVNTGELF
TRBJ2-1 | TRBV20-1 | NA | few | SARDPRSDQQF
TRBJ1-5 | TRBV9 | TRBD1 | few | ASSVGQGGNQPQH